This T cell receptor (beta chain) comes out of a study of T cell changes during pregnancy in multiple sclerosis. Sequencing used immunoSEQ multiplex PCR; TCRdb keeps in-frame clones, though not all of them. Of 55,000 or so clones in the sample, around 92% were seen once. With V trimmed by 9 bases and J by 4 bases, 7 bases remained unmatched. The CDR3 sequence is 13 residues long. Germline V gene lookup returns CDR1 KGHSH and CDR2 LQKENI. Sequences were derived from CD4+ T cells from peripheral blood mononuclear cells, sampled after pregnancy. The gene calls are TRBV18 and TRBJ1-1, with TRBD1 identical over 8 bases. This clonotype originated in a female donor in good health, enrolled as a control in a pregnancy study. As DNA, the CDR3 is TGTGCCAGTCTTCGACAGGGGACCACTGAAGCTTTCTTT. This translates into CASLRQGTTEAFF. Looking up the rest from reference TRBV18 and TRBJ1-1 gives the full variable domain: NAGVMQNPRHLVRRRGQEARLRCSPMKGHSHVYWYRQLPEEGLKFMVYLQKENIIDESGMPKERFSAEFPKEGPSILRIQQVVRGDSAAYFCASLRQGTTEAFFGQGTRLTVV.